Shown below are 5 T cell receptor beta chains from a single sample sequenced in a study of T cells in Graves' hyperthyroidism and ophthalmopathy. Amplification of TCR beta CDR3 regions used RNA as the template. HTBI primers were the set used in a first-round RT-PCR of the TCR CDR3. TCRdb re-called the multiplex PCR reads through MiXCR, storing one row per CDR3 protein. The table shows around 760,000 distinct CDR3 sequences, with over 35% occurring only once. Sequenced material: blood. The source of these receptors is a woman in her forties with Graves' hyperthyroidism.

The chain carries TRBV12-3 or TRBV12-4 and TRBJ2-7; TRBD2 matches 8 bases. Unmatched junction bases numbered 12, after V lost 6 bases and J lost 2 bases. The CDR3 totals 16 residues. Here the CDR3 DNA reads TGTGCCAGCAGGGAGCTCGGCGGGAGGAGTCCCTACGAGCAGTACTTC. Translated, it gives CASRELGGRSPYEQYF.

This clonotype was seen ten or more times. The V and J genes are TRBV20-1 and TRBJ1-1; the D gene is possibly TRBD1 (6 bases). Germline assignment: CDR1 DFQATT and CDR2 SNEGSKA (reference sequence). V lost 0 bases and J lost 4, with 15 bases in between. This CDR3 has 15 amino acids. The CDR3 sequence is CSARDRTGTFTEAFF. CDR3 nucleotide sequence: TGCAGTGCTAGAGATCGAACAGGGACCTTCACTGAAGCTTTCTTT.

This chain joins TRBV6-5 and TRBJ2-5; tentative D call: TRBD2 (7 bases). V shed 2 bases and J shed 11 bases, with 9 bases lying between them. This CDR3 region has 11 residues. Germline V gene sequence: CDR1 MNHEY, CDR2 SVGAGI. CDR3 DNA sequence: TGTGCCAGCAGTTACGGGGGGGCGCAGTACTTC. Its protein product is CASSYGGAQYF.

Details on this clonotype: The conserved phenylalanine or tryptophan is not found at the CDR3 terminus, so this likely reflects a read error. No DNA is shown, since the ends of the CDR3 on it are uncertain; the CDR3 is the one TCRdb lists. V is TRBV5-1 and J is TRBJ2-7; the table gives TRBD1 as D, unverified against the DNA. The CDR3 spans 10 residues, counting both ends. Germline V gives CDR1 SGHRS, CDR2 YFSETQ. This CDR3 reads CASSVIWTGS.

This clonotype was seen many times. The chain couples TRBV29-1 to TRBJ1-2; D is possibly TRBD1 (5 bases). The CDR3 length is 13 residues. Germline CDR1 is SQVTM and CDR2 is ANQGSEA. The V end lost 5 bases, the J end lost 1 base, and 11 bases lay between the germline ends. CDR3 region: CSVKTGFNYGYTF. The CDR3 DNA reads as TGCAGCGTTAAAACAGGTTTTAACTATGGCTACACCTTC.